The 15 T cell receptor beta chains given below trace back to one sample, sequenced in a study of cytomegalovirus exposure and HLA in healthy donors. Using immunoSEQ multiplex PCR, the repertoire was profiled, and TCRdb retains in-frame clones only, with some absent. The profile shows approximately 120,000 clones, roughly nine tenths of them singletons. Sequencing input: PBMCs. The source of these receptors is a woman under 30 in good health and CMV-seronegative.

The chain combines TRBV25-1 with TRBJ2-2; D ambiguous. This CDR3 comprises 13 residues. The V end lost 5 bases, the J end lost 4 bases, and 8 bases lay between the germline ends. Germline V gene sequence: CDR1 MGHDK, CDR2 SYGVNS. The CDR3 DNA is TGTGCCAGCAGTCGACATTTCACCGGGGAGCTGTTTTTT. Protein product: CASSRHFTGELFF.

The chain carries TRBV7-2 and TRBJ2-5; D unclear. Germline V gene sequence: CDR1 SGHTA, CDR2 FQGNSA. This CDR3 has 13 amino acids. The germline V and J ends were trimmed by 5 bases and 3 bases, with 10 bases remaining between them. The CDR3, as DNA: TGTGCCAGCAGCCTCCGTCAGAAAGAGACCCAGTACTTC. Its translation is CASSLRQKETQYF.

V and J are TRBV15 and TRBJ2-3; TRBD2 matches 13 bases. Germline V CDR1 and CDR2: LNHNV, YYDKDF (reference sequence). CDR3 length: 15 amino acids. Losses at the gene ends were 5 bases for V and 5 bases for J; bases not matched to a gene: 4. The CDR3 spells CATSRTSGGGDTQYF. CDR3 coding DNA: TGTGCCACCAGCCGGACTAGCGGGGGTGGAGATACGCAGTATTTT. Full variable domain (outside the CDR3, taken from reference TRBV15 and TRBJ2-3): DAMVIQNPRYQVTQFGKPVTLSCSQTLNHNVMYWYQQKSSQAPKLLFHYYDKDFNNEADTPDNFQSRRPNTSFCFLDIRSPGLGDTAMYLCATSRTSGGGDTQYFGPGTRLTVL.

This chain links TRBV6-1 with TRBJ2-2; maybe TRBD1 (5 bases). Looked up from germline, CDR1 is MNHNS and CDR2 is SASEGT. CDR3 length: 15 amino acids. V was cut by 6 bases and J by 2 bases, with 13 bases left in between. For the CDR3, the DNA is TGTGCCAGCAGCGTCAACAGGATCAACACCGGGGAGCTGTTTTTT. It specifies CASSVNRINTGELFF.

This clone was detected a few times. V gene TRBV18 combines with J gene TRBJ1-6, with D unresolved. With 6 bases removed from V and 7 bases from J, the gap between germline ends came to 13 bases. Germline lookup yields CDR1 KGHSH and CDR2 LQKENI. The CDR3 extends over 14 amino acids. CDR3 protein: CASSGGVENSPLHF. CDR3 DNA: TGTGCCAGCTCCGGCGGGGTTGAGAATTCACCCCTCCACTTT. Full variable domain (missing parts from reference TRBV18 and TRBJ1-6): NAGVMQNPRHLVRRRGQEARLRCSPMKGHSHVYWYRQLPEEGLKFMVYLQKENIIDESGMPKERFSAEFPKEGPSILRIQQVVRGDSAAYFCASSGGVENSPLHFGNGTRLTVT.

The J gene is TRBJ1-4, the V gene TRBV29-1, with 8 bases fitting TRBD1. Losses at the gene ends were 8 bases for V and 12 bases for J; bases not matched to a gene: 11. CDR1 SQVTM and CDR2 ANQGSEA come from the germline V gene. The CDR3 has 12 amino acids. The CDR3 protein is CSFGTGDEELFF. The CDR3 DNA is TGCAGCTTTGGGACAGGCGACGAGGAACTGTTTTTT.

This clone was detected only once. The chain's CDR3 is CASSLFSARTGGDFNEQFF. CDR3 DNA sequence: TGTGCCAGCAGTTTATTCTCCGCTAGGACAGGGGGCGACTTCAATGAGCAGTTCTTC. This chain joins TRBV28 and TRBJ2-1; 11 bases agree with TRBD1. V trimming: 1 base; J trimming: 6 bases; junction bases outside the gene matches: 14. Germline CDR1 and CDR2: MDHEN and SYDVKM. This CDR3 spans 19 amino acids.

V usage is TRBV7-7 and J usage is TRBJ2-6, with D hard to call. The CDR3 covers 14 residues. The V and J ends lost 5 bases and 2 bases respectively, with 7 bases between them. CDR1 is SSHAT and CDR2 is FNYEAQ in the germline V gene (reference sequence). The CDR3 DNA sequence: TGTGCCAGCAGCCCCGCGACTGGGGCCAACGTCCTGACTTTC. It is translated as CASSPATGANVLTF.

The rearrangement links TRBV4-1 to TRBJ2-5, with 7 bases lining up with TRBD1. From germline, CDR1 is MGHRA and CDR2 YSYEKL. This CDR3 region has 13 residues. Trimming cost V 4 bases and J 4 bases; bases outside gene matches: 3. CDR3: CASSLTGSETQYF. In nucleotides, the CDR3 is TGCGCCAGCAGCCTGACAGGGTCAGAGACCCAGTACTTC.

The chain uses TRBV5-1 and TRBJ1-1, with D possibly TRBD1 on 5 matching bases. This CDR3 region has 14 residues. Trimming shortened V by 2 bases and J by 1 base, and 9 bases separated the two germline ends. The germline gives CDR1 SGHRS, CDR2 YFSETQ. The CDR3 DNA is TGCGCCAGCAGCTTTGGGGCAGAGAACACTGAAGCTTTCTTT. As protein: CASSFGAENTEAFF.

The V and J genes are TRBV5-1 and TRBJ2-1; D is ambiguous. This CDR3 has 15 amino acids. Germline assignment: CDR1 SGHRS and CDR2 YFSETQ. V lost 4 bases, J lost 3 bases, and 14 bases lay in between. As DNA, the CDR3 is TGCGCCAGCAGCCTCTACGCGGTAGGCTACAATGAGCAGTTCTTC. Residues: CASSLYAVGYNEQFF.

V usage is TRBV2 and J usage is TRBJ1-2; TRBD1 matches at 7 bases. The CDR3 sequence is 14 residues long. V gave up 4 bases and J gave up 5 bases; unmatched junction bases: 7. The V gene's germline CDR1 is SNHLY and CDR2 FYNNEI. The CDR3 DNA sequence: TGTGCCAGCAGTGTAACAGGGGCAGGGTATGGCTACACCTTC. The encoded protein is CASSVTGAGYGYTF.

The chain is built from TRBV9 and TRBJ1-1, with a tentative D call TRBD1 (6 bases). This CDR3 comprises 12 residues. V lost 4 bases and J lost 7, with 11 bases in between. Germline V CDR1 and CDR2: SGDLS, YYNGEE. The CDR3 bases are TGTGCCAGCAGCAGACAGGTGGGTGAAGCTTTCTTT. Translating it yields CASSRQVGEAFF.

This clone was seen a single time. V is TRBV21-1 and J is TRBJ1-1. TRBV21-1 is marked as a pseudogene. The CDR3 loop spans 15 amino acids. The CDR3 region has the DNA TGTGCCAGCCCCCCCGGGGGGGCGATACACACTGAAGCTTTCTTT. The encoded protein is CASPPGGAIHTEAFF.

This chain joins TRBV10-3 and TRBJ1-3; 7 nucleotides match TRBD1. The CDR3 has 16 amino acids. Germline V gene data show CDR1 as ENHRY and CDR2 as SYGVKD. The ends lost 4 bases at V and 1 base at J; junction bases unmatched: 7. The CDR3 DNA is TGTGCCATCAGTGGGACAGGTGGGCCATCTGGAAACACCATATATTTT. Protein product: CAISGTGGPSGNTIYF.